This TCR beta chain was recorded in a study of human T cells and chemical hapten exposure. Study overall: Diphenylcyclopropenone doses were given weekly to the scalps of patients across the approximately 24-week study.

Each CDR3 protein gets one entry after TCRdb re-called the RACE reads with MiXCR. The profile shows roughly 380,000 distinct CDR3 sequences, about 6.3% of them singletons. This clonotype came up many times. The target antigen is unknown. Between the trimmed V and J ends, which lost 7 bases and 4 bases, there was a span of 19 bases. CDR1 is MNHEY, CDR2 SVGAGI, per germline. The CDR3 totals 15 residues. Points from the study as a whole: With alopecia, donors may have immune responses unlike healthy people's.

Time point noted: patch test 2, 6 weeks after DPC sensitization. Noted treatment: therapeutic diphenylcyclopropenone sensitization with weekly scalp DPC. Prior to application of each patch test, blood was drawn. Researchers extracted total RNA from unfractionated whole blood. This receptor was obtained from a woman aged 18-29 years with alopecia areata. Some clones in this sample may be carry-over from other donors' samples. Here the sequenced sample was whole blood, taken in connection with sensitization to the hapten diphenylcyclopropenone (DPC). The rearrangement links TRBV6-5 to TRBJ1-1, with a possible D match to TRBD1 (6 bases). The chain's CDR3 is CASTGLGGRGTEAFF. The CDR3 nucleotides are TGTGCCAGCACCGGCCTAGGGGGGCGCGGCACTGAAGCTTTCTTT.